This T cell receptor (beta chain) emerged from a study of blood T cell repertoires in COVID-19. On the study more broadly: The United States, Italy and Spain supplied acute and convalescent COVID-19 samples. Nucleic acid was either cDNA or gDNA, and it came from T cells, B-cell-depleted T cells, or PBMCs.

As handled by the study authors: Counts of nucleated cells, estimated from reference gene primer amplification, were obtained. The repertoire was sequenced with immunoSEQ multiplex PCR; TCRdb's copy has only in-frame clones and lacks some. V and J calls and clone size follow that table, whereas D and trimming were derived from the DNA. The sample holds around 130,000 clones, 84% seen once. The CDR3 has 16 amino acids. The V gene's germline CDR1 is SGHRS and CDR2 YFSETQ. V shed 0 bases, J shed 2 bases, and the junction held 6 bases outside the gene matches. This sequence was found in a woman between 55 and 75 years old with acute or convalescent COVID-19. The rearrangement uses TRBV5-1 and TRBJ2-5, with 8 bases matching TRBD1. The sample comprised peripheral blood. CDR3 protein: CASSLGSRGRQETQYF. Here the CDR3 DNA reads TGCGCCAGCAGCTTGGGGTCCAGGGGGCGTCAAGAGACCCAGTACTTC.